Reported below is one T cell receptor beta chain. In the PCR, 60 Vbeta and 13 Jbeta primers were used. Libraries were prepared by immunoSEQ multiplex PCR; TCRdb keeps only in-frame clonotypes and omits some of them. The sample holds under 200,000 clones; 79% are singletons and the top ten take about 2%. Trimming cost V 5 bases and J 3 bases, with 15 bases left between them. The germline V gene has CDR1 SGDLS and CDR2 YYNGEE. The CDR3 runs to 14 residues. These data originate in a study of cytomegalovirus exposure and HLA in healthy donors. The sequence was collected from a woman aged 50 to 60 in good health and CMV-seronegative. Sequencing used PBMCs. The gene calls are TRBV9 and TRBJ2-7; possible D gene TRBD2, 6 bases. CDR3 residues: CASSRGTSLYEQYF. For the CDR3, the DNA is TGTGCCAGCAGTAGAGGGACTTCTCTCTACGAGCAGTACTTC.